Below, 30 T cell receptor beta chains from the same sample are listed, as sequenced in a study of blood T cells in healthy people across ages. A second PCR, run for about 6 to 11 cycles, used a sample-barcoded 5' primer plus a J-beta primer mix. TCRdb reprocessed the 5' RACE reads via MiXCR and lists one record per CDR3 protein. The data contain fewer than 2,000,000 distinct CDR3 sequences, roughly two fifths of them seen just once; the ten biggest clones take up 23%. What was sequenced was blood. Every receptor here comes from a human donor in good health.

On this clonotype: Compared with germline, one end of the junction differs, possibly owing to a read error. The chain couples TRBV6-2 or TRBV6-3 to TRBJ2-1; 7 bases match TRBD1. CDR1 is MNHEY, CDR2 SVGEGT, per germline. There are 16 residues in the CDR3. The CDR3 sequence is CASSYRGDDSYNEQFF. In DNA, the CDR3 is TGCGCCAGCAGTTACAGGGGCGATGACTCTTACAATGAGCAGTTCTTC.

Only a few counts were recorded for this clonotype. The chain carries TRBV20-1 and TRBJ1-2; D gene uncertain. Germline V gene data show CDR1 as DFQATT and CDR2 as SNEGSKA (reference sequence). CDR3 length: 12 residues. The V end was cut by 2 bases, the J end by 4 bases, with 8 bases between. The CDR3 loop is CSARPAFYGYTF. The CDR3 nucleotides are TGCAGTGCTAGACCAGCTTTCTATGGCTACACCTTC.

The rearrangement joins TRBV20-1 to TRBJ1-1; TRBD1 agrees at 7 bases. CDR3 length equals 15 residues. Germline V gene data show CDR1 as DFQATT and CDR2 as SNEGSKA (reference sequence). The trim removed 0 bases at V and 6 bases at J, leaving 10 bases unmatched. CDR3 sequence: CSARDLNRGLPEAFF. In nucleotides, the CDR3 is TGCAGTGCTAGAGATCTCAACAGGGGTTTGCCTGAAGCTTTCTTT.

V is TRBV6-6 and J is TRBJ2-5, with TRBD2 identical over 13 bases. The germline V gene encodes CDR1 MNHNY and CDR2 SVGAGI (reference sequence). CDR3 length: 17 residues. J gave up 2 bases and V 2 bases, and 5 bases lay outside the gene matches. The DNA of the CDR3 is TGTGCCAGCAGTTACGACCGGACTAGCGGGGGACAAGAGACCCAGTACTTC. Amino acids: CASSYDRTSGGQETQYF.

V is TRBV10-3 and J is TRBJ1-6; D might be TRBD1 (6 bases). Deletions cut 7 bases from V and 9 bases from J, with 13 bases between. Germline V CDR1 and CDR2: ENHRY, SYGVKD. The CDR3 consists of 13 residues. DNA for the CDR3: TGTGCCATCAATGGGGGCAGGGGTTCACCCCTCCACTTT. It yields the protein CAINGGRGSPLHF.

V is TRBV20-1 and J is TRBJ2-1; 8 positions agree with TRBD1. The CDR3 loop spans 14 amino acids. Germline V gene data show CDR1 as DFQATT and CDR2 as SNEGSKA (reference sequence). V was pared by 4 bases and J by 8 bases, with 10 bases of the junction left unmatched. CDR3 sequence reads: CSATGPRGQDEQFF. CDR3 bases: TGCAGTGCTACGGGCCCCAGGGGGCAGGATGAGCAGTTCTTC.

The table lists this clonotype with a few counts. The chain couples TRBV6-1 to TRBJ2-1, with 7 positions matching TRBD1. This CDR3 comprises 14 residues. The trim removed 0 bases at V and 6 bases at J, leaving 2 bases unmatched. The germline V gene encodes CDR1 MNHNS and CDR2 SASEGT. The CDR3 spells CASSEAGTVNEQFF. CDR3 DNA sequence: TGTGCCAGCAGTGAAGCCGGGACAGTCAATGAGCAGTTCTTC.

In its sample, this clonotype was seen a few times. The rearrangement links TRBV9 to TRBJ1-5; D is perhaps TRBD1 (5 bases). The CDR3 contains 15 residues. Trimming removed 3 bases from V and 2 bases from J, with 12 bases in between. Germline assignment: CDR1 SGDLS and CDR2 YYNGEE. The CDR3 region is CASSAGLDGNQPQHF. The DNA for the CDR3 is TGTGCCAGCAGCGCAGGGCTGGATGGCAATCAGCCCCAGCATTTT.

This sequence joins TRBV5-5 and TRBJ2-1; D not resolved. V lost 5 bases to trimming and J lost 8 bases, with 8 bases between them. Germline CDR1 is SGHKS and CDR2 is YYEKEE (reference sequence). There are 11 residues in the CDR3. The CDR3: CASRFIDEQFF. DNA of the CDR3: TGTGCCAGCAGATTTATCGATGAGCAGTTCTTC.

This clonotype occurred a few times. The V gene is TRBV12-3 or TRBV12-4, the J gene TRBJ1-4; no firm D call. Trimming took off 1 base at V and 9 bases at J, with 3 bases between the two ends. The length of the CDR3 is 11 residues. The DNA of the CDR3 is TGTGCCAGCAGTTTAGTGAAAAAACTGTTTTTT. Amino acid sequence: CASSLVKKLFF.

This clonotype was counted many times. CDR3 sequence reads: CASSDDGTGIEAFF. CDR3 sequence (DNA): TGTGCCAGCAGCGATGATGGGACAGGGATTGAAGCTTTCTTT. The J gene is TRBJ1-1, the V gene TRBV7-9; 9 bases map to TRBD1. V shed 5 bases and J 7 bases; nucleotides not matched to a gene: 8. The CDR3 is made up of 14 amino acids. CDR1 and CDR2 from the germline V gene are SEHNR and FQNEAQ (reference sequence).

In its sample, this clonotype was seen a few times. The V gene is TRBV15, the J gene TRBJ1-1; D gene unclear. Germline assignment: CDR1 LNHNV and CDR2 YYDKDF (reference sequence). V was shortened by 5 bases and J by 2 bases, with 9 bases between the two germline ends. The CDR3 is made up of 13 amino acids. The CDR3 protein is CATSGDANTEAFF. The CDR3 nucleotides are TGTGCCACCAGCGGCGACGCCAACACTGAAGCTTTCTTT.

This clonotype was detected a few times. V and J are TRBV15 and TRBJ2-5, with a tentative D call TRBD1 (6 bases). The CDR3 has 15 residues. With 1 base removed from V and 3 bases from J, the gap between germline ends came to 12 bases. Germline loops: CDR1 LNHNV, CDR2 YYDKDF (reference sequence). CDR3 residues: CATSRVPQGKETQYF. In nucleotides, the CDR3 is TGTGCCACCAGCAGAGTCCCCCAGGGGAAAGAGACCCAGTACTTC.

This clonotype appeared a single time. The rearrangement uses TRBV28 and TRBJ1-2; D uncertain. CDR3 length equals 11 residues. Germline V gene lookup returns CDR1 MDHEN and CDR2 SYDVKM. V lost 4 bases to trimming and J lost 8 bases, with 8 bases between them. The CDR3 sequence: CASSSNLGYTF. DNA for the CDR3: TGTGCCAGCAGTTCAAATCTAGGCTACACCTTC.

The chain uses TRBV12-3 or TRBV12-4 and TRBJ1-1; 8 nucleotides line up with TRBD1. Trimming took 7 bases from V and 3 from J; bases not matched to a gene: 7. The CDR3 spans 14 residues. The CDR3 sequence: CASTLGQDDTEAFF. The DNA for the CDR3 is TGTGCCAGCACCCTGGGACAGGACGACACTGAAGCTTTCTTT.

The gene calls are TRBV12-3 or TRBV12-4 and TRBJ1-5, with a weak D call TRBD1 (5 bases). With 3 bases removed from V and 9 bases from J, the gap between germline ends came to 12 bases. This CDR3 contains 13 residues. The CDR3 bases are TGTGCCAGCAGTTTGGGGGAGTTACGGCCCCAGCATTTT. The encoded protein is CASSLGELRPQHF.

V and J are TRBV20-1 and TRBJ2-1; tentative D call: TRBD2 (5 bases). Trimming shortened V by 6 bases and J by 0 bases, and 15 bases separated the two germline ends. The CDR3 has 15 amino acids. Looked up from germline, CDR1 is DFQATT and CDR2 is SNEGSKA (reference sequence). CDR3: CSATPRAASYNEQFF. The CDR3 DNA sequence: TGCAGTGCCACCCCCAGAGCGGCCTCCTACAATGAGCAGTTCTTC.

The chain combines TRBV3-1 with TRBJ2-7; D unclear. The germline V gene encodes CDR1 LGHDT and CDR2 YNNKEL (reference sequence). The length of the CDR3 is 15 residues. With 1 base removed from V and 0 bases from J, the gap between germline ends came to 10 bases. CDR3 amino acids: CASSQALIPSYEQYF. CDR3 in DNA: TGTGCCAGCAGCCAAGCCCTGATACCCTCCTACGAGCAGTACTTC.

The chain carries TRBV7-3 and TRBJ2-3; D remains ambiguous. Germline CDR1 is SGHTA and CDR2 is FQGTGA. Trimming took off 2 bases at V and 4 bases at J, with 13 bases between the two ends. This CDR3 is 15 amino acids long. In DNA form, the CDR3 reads TGTGCCAGCAGCTTATTGGAGAGGTGGGCAGATACGCAGTATTTT. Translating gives CASSLLERWADTQYF.

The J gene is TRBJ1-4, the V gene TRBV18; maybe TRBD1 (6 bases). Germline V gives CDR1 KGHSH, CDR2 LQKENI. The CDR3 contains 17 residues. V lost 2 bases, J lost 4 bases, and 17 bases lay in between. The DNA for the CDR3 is TGTGCCAGCTCACCAAACGGCGGGGGCGCGGATAATGAAAAACTGTTTTTT. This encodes CASSPNGGGADNEKLFF. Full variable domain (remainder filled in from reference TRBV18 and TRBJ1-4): NAGVMQNPRHLVRRRGQEARLRCSPMKGHSHVYWYRQLPEEGLKFMVYLQKENIIDESGMPKERFSAEFPKEGPSILRIQQVVRGDSAAYFCASSPNGGGADNEKLFFGSGTQLSVL.

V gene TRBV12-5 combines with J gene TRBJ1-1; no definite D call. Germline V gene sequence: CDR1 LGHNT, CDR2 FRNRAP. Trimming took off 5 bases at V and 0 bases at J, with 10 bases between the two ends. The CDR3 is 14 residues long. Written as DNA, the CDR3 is TGTGCTAGTGGTCCCCCCTTAATGAACACTGAAGCTTTCTTT. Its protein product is CASGPPLMNTEAFF.

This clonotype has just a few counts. CDR3 in amino acids: CASSTTGLYGYTF. The CDR3, as DNA: TGTGCCAGCAGTACAACAGGACTCTATGGCTACACCTTC. The V call is TRBV6-2 or TRBV6-3, the J call TRBJ1-2, with a possible D match to TRBD1 (5 bases). CDR1 and CDR2 (germline): MNHEY, SVGEGT. The CDR3 spans 13 residues. Trimming pared 5 bases from V and 4 bases from J, leaving 11 bases between.

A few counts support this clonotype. The CDR3 nucleotides read TGTGCCAGCAGTTTATCAAGCCCCGGTGTACTGGAGCAGTACTTC. Its translation is CASSLSSPGVLEQYF. The chain links TRBV28 to TRBJ2-4; no reliable D call. The CDR3 sequence is 15 residues long. Per germline, CDR1 MDHEN and CDR2 SYDVKM. Trimming took 1 base from V and 13 from J, leaving 20 bases between them.

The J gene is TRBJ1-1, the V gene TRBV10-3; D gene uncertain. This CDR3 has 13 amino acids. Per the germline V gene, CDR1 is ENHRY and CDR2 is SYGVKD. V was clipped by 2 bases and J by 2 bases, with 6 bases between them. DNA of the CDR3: TGTGCCATCAGTGAGCAGAAAAACACTGAAGCTTTCTTT. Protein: CAISEQKNTEAFF.

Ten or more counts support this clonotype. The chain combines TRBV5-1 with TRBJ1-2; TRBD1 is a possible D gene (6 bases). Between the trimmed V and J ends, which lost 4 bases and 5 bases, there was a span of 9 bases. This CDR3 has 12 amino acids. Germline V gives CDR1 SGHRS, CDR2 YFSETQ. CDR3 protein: CASSGRGYGYTF. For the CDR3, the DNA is TGCGCCAGCAGCGGCAGGGGATATGGCTACACCTTC. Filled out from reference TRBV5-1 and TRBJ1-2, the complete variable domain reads KAGVTQTPRYLIKTRGQQVTLSCSPISGHRSVSWYQQTPGQGLQFLFEYFSETQRNKGNFPGRFSGRQFSNSRSEMNVSTLELGDSALYLCASSGRGYGYTFGSGTRLTVV.

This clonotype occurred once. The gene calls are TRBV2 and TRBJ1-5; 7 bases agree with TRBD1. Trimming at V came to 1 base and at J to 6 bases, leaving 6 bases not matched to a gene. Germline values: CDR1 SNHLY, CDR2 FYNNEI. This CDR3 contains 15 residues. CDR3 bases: TGTGCCAGCAGTGAAGGCCTAACAGGGGCTCAGCCCCAGCATTTT. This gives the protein CASSEGLTGAQPQHF.

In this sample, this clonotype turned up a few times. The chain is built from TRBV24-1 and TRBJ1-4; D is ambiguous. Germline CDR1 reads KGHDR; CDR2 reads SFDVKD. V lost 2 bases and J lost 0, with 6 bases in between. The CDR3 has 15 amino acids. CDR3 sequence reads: CATSDSGTTNEKLFF. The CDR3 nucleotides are TGTGCCACCAGTGATTCCGGGACAACTAATGAAAAACTGTTTTTT.

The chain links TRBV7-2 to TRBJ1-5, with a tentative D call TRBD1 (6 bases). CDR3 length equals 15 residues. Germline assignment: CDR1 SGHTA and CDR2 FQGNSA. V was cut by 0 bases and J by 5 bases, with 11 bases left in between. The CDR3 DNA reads TGTGCCAGCAGCTTAGCTGCAGGGGTGGATCAGCCCCAGCATTTT. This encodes CASSLAAGVDQPQHF.

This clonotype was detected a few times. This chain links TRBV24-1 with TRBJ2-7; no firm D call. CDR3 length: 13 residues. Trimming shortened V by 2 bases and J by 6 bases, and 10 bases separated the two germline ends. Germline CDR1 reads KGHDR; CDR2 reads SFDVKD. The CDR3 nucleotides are TGTGCCACCAGTGATTGGGCCAAGGGCGAGCAGTACTTC. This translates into CATSDWAKGEQYF.

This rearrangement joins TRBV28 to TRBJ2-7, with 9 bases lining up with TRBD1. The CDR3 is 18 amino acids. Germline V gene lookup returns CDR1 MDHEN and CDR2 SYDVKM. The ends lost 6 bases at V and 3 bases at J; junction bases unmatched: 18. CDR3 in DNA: TGTGCCAGCAGAACCCGCCCCGGGGTAGACAGGGGGTACTACGAGCAGTACTTC. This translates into CASRTRPGVDRGYYEQYF.